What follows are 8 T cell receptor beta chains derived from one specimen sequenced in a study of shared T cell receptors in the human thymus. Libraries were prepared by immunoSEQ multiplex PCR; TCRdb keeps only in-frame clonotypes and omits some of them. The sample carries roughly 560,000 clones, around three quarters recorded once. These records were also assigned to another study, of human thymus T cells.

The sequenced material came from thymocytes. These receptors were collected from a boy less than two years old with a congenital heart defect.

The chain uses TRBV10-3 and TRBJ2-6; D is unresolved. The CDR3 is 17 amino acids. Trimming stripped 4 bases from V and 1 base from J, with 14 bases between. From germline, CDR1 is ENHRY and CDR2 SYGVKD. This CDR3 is CAISVPKDTSGANVLTF. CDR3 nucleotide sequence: TGTGCCATCAGTGTCCCCAAAGACACATCTGGGGCCAACGTCCTGACTTTC.

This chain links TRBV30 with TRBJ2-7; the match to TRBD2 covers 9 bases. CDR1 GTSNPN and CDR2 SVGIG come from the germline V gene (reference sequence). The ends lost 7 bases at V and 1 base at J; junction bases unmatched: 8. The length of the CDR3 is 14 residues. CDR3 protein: CASPSGNGSYEQYF. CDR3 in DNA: TGTGCCTCCCCTAGCGGGAACGGATCCTACGAGCAGTACTTC. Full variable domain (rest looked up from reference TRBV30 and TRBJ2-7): SQTIHQWPATLVQPVGSPLSLECTVEGTSNPNLYWYRQAAGRGLQLLFYSVGIGQISSEVPQNLSASRPQDRQFILSSKKLLLSDSGFYLCASPSGNGSYEQYFGPGTRLTVT.

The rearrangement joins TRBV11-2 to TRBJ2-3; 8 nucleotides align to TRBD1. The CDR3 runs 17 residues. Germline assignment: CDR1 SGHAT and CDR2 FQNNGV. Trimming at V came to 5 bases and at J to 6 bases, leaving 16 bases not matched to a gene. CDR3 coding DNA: TGTGCCAGCAGCCATATGACAGGGGTCTTTAAGGGGGATACGCAGTATTTT. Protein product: CASSHMTGVFKGDTQYF.

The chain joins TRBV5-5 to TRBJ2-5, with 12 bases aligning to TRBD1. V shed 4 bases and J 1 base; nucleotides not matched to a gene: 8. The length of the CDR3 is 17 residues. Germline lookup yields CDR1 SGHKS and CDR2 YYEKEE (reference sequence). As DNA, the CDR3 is TGTGCCAGCAGCCCCAATGGGACAGGGGGCACCCAAGAGACCCAGTACTTC. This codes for CASSPNGTGGTQETQYF.

The DNA for the CDR3 is TGTGCTAGTGGTTTGGTACAAAGCGGGAGCTCCTACAATGAGCAGTTCTTC. Residues: CASGLVQSGSSYNEQFF. V usage is TRBV12-5 and J usage is TRBJ2-1; TRBD2 matches 8 bases. J gave up 0 bases and V 0 bases, and 4 bases lay outside the gene matches. CDR1 is LGHNT and CDR2 is FRNRAP in the germline V gene. This CDR3 spans 17 amino acids.

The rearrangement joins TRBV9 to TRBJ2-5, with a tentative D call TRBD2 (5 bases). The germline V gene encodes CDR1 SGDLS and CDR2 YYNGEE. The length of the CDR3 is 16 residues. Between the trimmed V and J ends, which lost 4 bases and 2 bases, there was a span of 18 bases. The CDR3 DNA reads TGTGCCAGCAGCCCCCCAGCGGAGTTAGAACAAGAGACCCAGTACTTC. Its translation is CASSPPAELEQETQYF.

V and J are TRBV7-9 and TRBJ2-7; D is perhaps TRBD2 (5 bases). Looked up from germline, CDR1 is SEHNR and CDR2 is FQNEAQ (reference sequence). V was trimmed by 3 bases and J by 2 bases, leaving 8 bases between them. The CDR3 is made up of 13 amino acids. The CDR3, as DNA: TGTGCCAGCAGCTTTCGGGGAGCCTACGAGCAGTACTTC. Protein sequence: CASSFRGAYEQYF.

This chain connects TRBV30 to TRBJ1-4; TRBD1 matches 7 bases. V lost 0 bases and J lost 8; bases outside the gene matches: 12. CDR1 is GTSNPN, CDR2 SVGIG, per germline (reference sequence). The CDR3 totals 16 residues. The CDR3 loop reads CAWSVSLDRWREKLFF. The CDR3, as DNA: TGTGCCTGGAGTGTGAGTTTGGACAGGTGGAGGGAAAAACTGTTTTTT. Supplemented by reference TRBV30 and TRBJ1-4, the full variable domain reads SQTIHQWPATLVQPVGSPLSLECTVEGTSNPNLYWYRQAAGRGLQLLFYSVGIGQISSEVPQNLSASRPQDRQFILSSKKLLLSDSGFYLCAWSVSLDRWREKLFFGSGTQLSVL.